These 6 T cell receptor beta chains came from one sample sequenced in a study of cytomegalovirus exposure and HLA in healthy donors (dated by TCRdb to 2016 to 2017). Library generation was performed with the immunoSEQ multiplex PCR assay. What TCRdb holds here is the immuneACCESS table cut down to in-frame rearrangements. Part of the clones is not present; checked against another copy, under half of the missing clones reflect an unresolved V gene, and the others are unexplained. Within this sample are roughly 170,000 clones, with 80% to 85% of them counted one time only. 2.8% of the sample comes from the top ten. Sequencing used PBMCs. These receptors originate from a young woman in good health and CMV-seropositive.

This clone was counted a few times. V is TRBV5-5 and J is TRBJ2-6; TRBD1 is a possible D gene (5 bases). There are 13 residues in the CDR3. Germline assignment: CDR1 SGHKS and CDR2 YYEKEE (reference sequence). Trimming cost V 0 bases and J 7 bases, with 5 bases left between them. This CDR3 is CASSLGTANVLTF. The CDR3 nucleotides read TGTGCCAGCAGCTTGGGGACAGCCAACGTCCTGACTTTC.

J is TRBJ2-1 and V is TRBV9; 8 bases line up with TRBD2. Germline lookup yields CDR1 SGDLS and CDR2 YYNGEE. The junction had 12 bases not matched to a gene; V was cut back by 0 bases and J by 4 bases. This CDR3 has 18 amino acids. The CDR3 is CASSVVGSGGPAYNEQFF. CDR3 DNA: TGTGCCAGCAGCGTAGTCGGAAGCGGGGGCCCAGCTTACAATGAGCAGTTCTTC. The variable domain in full, with the rest retrieved from reference TRBV9 and TRBJ2-1, is DSGVTQTPKHLITATGQRVTLRCSPRSGDLSVYWYQQSLDQGLQFLIQYYNGEERAKGNILERFSAQQFPDLHSELNLSSLELGDSALYFCASSVVGSGGPAYNEQFFGPGTRLTVL.

The gene calls are TRBV19 and TRBJ1-1; 10 positions match TRBD1. CDR1 is LNHDA, CDR2 SQIVND, per germline (reference sequence). V lost 8 bases, J lost 5 bases, and 8 bases stayed unmatched. The CDR3 runs to 14 residues. The CDR3 region has the DNA TGTGCCAGTGGGACAGGGGACTGGTCTACTGAAGCTTTCTTT. Protein: CASGTGDWSTEAFF.

The gene calls are TRBV10-3 and TRBJ1-2; 7 nucleotides agree with TRBD1. The V gene's germline CDR1 is ENHRY and CDR2 SYGVKD. The CDR3 totals 12 residues. The ends lost 7 bases at V and 5 bases at J; junction bases unmatched: 4. The CDR3 is CAIKDRVYGYTF. The CDR3 bases are TGTGCCATCAAAGACAGGGTTTATGGCTACACCTTC.

This rearrangement joins TRBV7-8 to TRBJ1-3; D remains unclear. V lost 7 bases to trimming and J lost 3 bases, with 13 bases between them. Germline CDR1 and CDR2: SGHVS and FQNEAQ. The CDR3 is 14 amino acids. CDR3 DNA: TGTGCCAGCACCCCGGAGTGGAATGGAAACACCATATATTTT. This encodes CASTPEWNGNTIYF.

The J gene is TRBJ2-1, the V gene TRBV9, with D tentatively TRBD1 (6 bases). The germline V gene has CDR1 SGDLS and CDR2 YYNGEE. The CDR3 has 18 amino acids. V lost 0 bases, J lost 3 bases, and 19 bases lay in between. CDR3 nucleotides: TGTGCCAGCAGCGTAGCTGGGGGTGGACAGTGGTACTACAATGAGCAGTTCTTC. Protein: CASSVAGGGQWYYNEQFF.